This T cell receptor (beta chain) is from a study of cytomegalovirus exposure and HLA in healthy donors. Notes on the study in general: Later work found that TCR association rates differed between HLA loci; DRB1 had the most and HLA-C the fewest. The authors enumerated some 160 TCR beta chains as linked to cytomegalovirus. The authors excluded some V segments, including TRBV6-2 and TRBV6-3, as indistinguishable.

The PCR contained 60 Vbeta and 13 Jbeta primers. The table came from immunoSEQ multiplex PCR; TCRdb's copy has only in-frame clones and leaves some out. Its listing shows 150,000 to 250,000 clones. Germline assignment: CDR1 LGHNA and CDR2 YSLEER. V dropped 1 base and J dropped 0 bases, with 10 bases sitting between them. The CDR3 spans 17 residues. Of note for this clone: No antigen is known for it.

This clonotype originated in a boy younger than 18 in good health and CMV-seronegative. V usage is TRBV4-3 and J usage is TRBJ1-6; TRBD1 is a possible D gene (5 bases). Source material: PBMCs. The CDR3, as DNA: TGCGCCAGCAGCCAAGGTGTCGGGGGCTCCTATAATTCACCCCTCCACTTT. Translation gives CASSQGVGGSYNSPLHF.